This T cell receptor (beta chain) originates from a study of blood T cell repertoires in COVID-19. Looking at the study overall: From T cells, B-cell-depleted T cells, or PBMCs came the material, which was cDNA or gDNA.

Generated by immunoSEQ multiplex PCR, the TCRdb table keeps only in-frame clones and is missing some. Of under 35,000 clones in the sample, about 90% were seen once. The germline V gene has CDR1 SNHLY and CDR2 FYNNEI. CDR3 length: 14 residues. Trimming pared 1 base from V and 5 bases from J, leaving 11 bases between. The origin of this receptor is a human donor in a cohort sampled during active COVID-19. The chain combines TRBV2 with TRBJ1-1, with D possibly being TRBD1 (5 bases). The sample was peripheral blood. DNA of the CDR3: TGTGCCAGCAGTGAAGTTGGGGCGGGGACTGAAGCTTTCTTT. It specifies CASSEVGAGTEAFF.